One sample yielded the 7 T cell receptor beta chains listed below, sequenced in a study of neoadjuvant anti-PD-1 for oral cavity cancer. Time point given: after neoadjuvant nivolumab, at surgical resection. The protocol was immunoSEQ multiplex PCR, while the TCRdb copy is restricted to in-frame clones and leaves out a portion. The table has 40,000 to 50,000 clones, roughly 77% seen once. The specimen was PBMCs, collected after nivolumab (anti-PD-1) treatment. These receptors all come from a person between 40 and 79 years old with oral cavity squamous cell carcinoma.

The CDR3 nucleotides read TGTGCCAGCAGCCGCTCAACCGGGACAGGGGTCGGGAGGATGAACACTGAAGCTTTCTTT. Translating it yields CASSRSTGTGVGRMNTEAFF. The rearrangement uses TRBV5-5 and TRBJ1-1; 10 bases are a match to TRBD1. The CDR3 is made up of 20 amino acids. Trimming took 4 bases from V and 0 from J; bases not matched to a gene: 18. Germline CDR1 SGHKS, CDR2 YYEKEE (reference sequence).

In this sample, this clone turned up once. The gene calls are TRBV6-5 and TRBJ2-3; TRBD2 aligns across 10 bases. The CDR3 extends over 16 amino acids. Germline-derived CDR1 and CDR2 are MNHEY and SVGAGI. Unmatched junction bases numbered 9, after V lost 2 bases and J lost 7 bases. CDR3 sequence: CASSYLLSGGKNTQYF. The CDR3 nucleotides are TGTGCCAGCAGTTACCTTCTTAGCGGGGGGAAAAATACGCAGTATTTT.

The CDR3 sequence is CASSDSYSNQPQHF. In nucleotides, the CDR3 is TGTGCCAGCAGTGACAGCTATAGCAATCAGCCCCAGCATTTT. The chain employs TRBV25-1 and TRBJ1-5, with unresolved D. V lost 3 bases and J lost 0, with 6 bases in between. The germline gives CDR1 MGHDK, CDR2 SYGVNS. This CDR3 region has 14 residues.

This clone was seen a single time. The chain has TRBV7-2 and TRBJ2-7, with 7 bases fitting TRBD2. The trim removed 3 bases at V and 5 bases at J, leaving 4 bases unmatched. This CDR3 has 13 amino acids. CDR1 and CDR2 (germline): SGHTA, FQGNSA. CDR3 region: CASSFRDYNEQYF. The CDR3 DNA follows: TGTGCCAGCAGCTTCCGGGACTATAACGAGCAGTACTTC.

The V gene is TRBV27, the J gene TRBJ2-7; 7 bases agree with TRBD2. The CDR3 has 12 amino acids. V dropped 4 bases and J dropped 6; count of bases not matched to a gene: 3. Germline values: CDR1 MNHEY, CDR2 SMNVEV (reference sequence). CDR3 DNA: TGTGCCAGCAGTTCGGGGGGTCGCGAGCAGTACTTC. It specifies CASSSGGREQYF.

The gene calls are TRBV5-4 and TRBJ2-2; D is unresolved. Trimming took 4 bases from V and 5 from J, leaving 15 bases between them. Germline loops: CDR1 SGHNT, CDR2 YYREEE (reference sequence). The CDR3 is 15 residues long. The CDR3 spells CASSPETRRTGELFF. Here the CDR3 DNA reads TGTGCCAGCAGCCCCGAAACGCGTAGGACCGGGGAGCTGTTTTTT.

V is TRBV7-9 and J is TRBJ1-2, with D unclear. The CDR3 totals 13 residues. Germline CDR1 and CDR2: SEHNR and FQNEAQ (reference sequence). V lost 3 bases, J lost 0 bases, and 5 bases lay in between. This CDR3 is CASSFKANYGYTF. CDR3 sequence (DNA): TGTGCCAGCAGCTTCAAGGCTAACTATGGCTACACCTTC.